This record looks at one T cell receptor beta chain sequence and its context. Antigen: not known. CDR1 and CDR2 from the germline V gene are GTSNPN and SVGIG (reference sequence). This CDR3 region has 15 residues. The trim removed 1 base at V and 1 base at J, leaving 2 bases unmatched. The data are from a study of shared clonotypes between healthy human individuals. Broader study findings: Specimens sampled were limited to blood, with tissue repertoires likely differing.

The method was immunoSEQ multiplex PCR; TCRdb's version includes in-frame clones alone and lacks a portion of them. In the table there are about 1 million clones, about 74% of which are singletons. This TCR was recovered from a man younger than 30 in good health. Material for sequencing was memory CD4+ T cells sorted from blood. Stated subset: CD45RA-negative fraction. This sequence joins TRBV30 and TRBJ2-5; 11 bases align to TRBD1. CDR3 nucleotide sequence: TGTGCCTGGAGTGGGGACAGGGGGGTCCAAGAGACCCAGTACTTC. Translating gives CAWSGDRGVQETQYF.